The 24 T cell receptor beta chains below were found in one sample sequenced in a study of cytomegalovirus exposure and HLA in healthy donors. 13 Jbeta primers and 60 Vbeta primers were used for the PCR. Only in-frame clones appear in the TCRdb table, and some are missing; sequencing was by immunoSEQ multiplex PCR. Of 150,000 to 200,000 clones in the sample, 80% to 90% were seen once. The sequenced material came from PBMCs. Receptors were obtained from a man aged 18 to 29 in good health and CMV-seropositive.

The V call is TRBV29-1, the J call TRBJ1-5; D is perhaps TRBD1 (6 bases). Germline loops: CDR1 SQVTM, CDR2 ANQGSEA. The CDR3 runs to 14 residues. V was pared by 5 bases and J by 0 bases, with 11 bases between. CDR3 coding DNA: TGCAGCGTTTTATTAGGGGGTAGCAATCAGCCCCAGCATTTT. The encoded protein is CSVLLGGSNQPQHF.

The chain recombines TRBV11-1 with TRBJ2-5, with 10 bases that match TRBD1. CDR1 and CDR2 (germline): SGHAT, FQDESV (reference sequence). The V segment lost 8 bases and the J segment 5 bases; nucleotides outside the gene matches: 11. The CDR3 runs 15 residues. The CDR3: CASGKTGGSAETQYF. Here the CDR3 DNA reads TGTGCCAGCGGTAAGACAGGGGGCTCCGCGGAGACCCAGTACTTC.

The chain recombines TRBV4-2 with TRBJ2-1; perhaps TRBD2 as D (5 bases). The CDR3 has 13 residues. The germline V gene has CDR1 LGHNA and CDR2 YNFKEQ. V gave up 3 bases and J gave up 5 bases, with 8 bases separating them. CDR3 loop: CASSQVTNNEQFF. CDR3 sequence (DNA): TGTGCCAGCAGCCAGGTGACTAACAATGAGCAGTTCTTC.

The genes are TRBV14 and TRBJ1-4; D uncertain. Germline CDR1 SGHDN, CDR2 FVKESK. CDR3 size: 12 residues. V shed 4 bases and J shed 4 bases, with 4 bases lying between them. CDR3: CASSPFNEKLFF. Here the CDR3 DNA reads TGTGCCAGCAGCCCCTTTAATGAAAAACTGTTTTTT.

The gene calls are TRBV9 and TRBJ1-5; no reliable D call. The CDR3 consists of 15 residues. The germline V and J ends were trimmed by 2 bases and 6 bases, with 15 bases remaining between them. CDR1 and CDR2 (germline): SGDLS, YYNGEE. CDR3 sequence reads: CASSVGDWYGQPQHF. The DNA for the CDR3 is TGTGCCAGCAGCGTCGGGGATTGGTATGGTCAGCCCCAGCATTTT. Filled out from reference TRBV9 and TRBJ1-5, the complete variable domain reads DSGVTQTPKHLITATGQRVTLRCSPRSGDLSVYWYQQSLDQGLQFLIQYYNGEERAKGNILERFSAQQFPDLHSELNLSSLELGDSALYFCASSVGDWYGQPQHFGDGTRLSIL.

This rearrangement joins TRBV27 to TRBJ2-5, with 8 positions matching TRBD2. V lost 5 bases, J lost 2 bases, and 7 bases stayed unmatched. The CDR3 runs to 15 residues. CDR1 and CDR2 (germline): MNHEY, SMNVEV (reference sequence). The CDR3: CASSPPAGGQETQYF. CDR3 in DNA: TGTGCCAGCAGTCCCCCCGCGGGGGGACAAGAGACCCAGTACTTC.

The chain links TRBV4-2 to TRBJ1-1; D may be TRBD1 (5 bases). Trimming took off 4 bases at V and 3 bases at J, with 15 bases between the two ends. The CDR3 length is 15 residues. From germline, CDR1 is LGHNA and CDR2 YNFKEQ. The DNA for the CDR3 is TGTGCCAGCAGCCCCAGGGAATCTAAGGACACTGAAGCTTTCTTT. Residues: CASSPRESKDTEAFF.

DNA for the CDR3: TGTGCCAGCAGCCCGAATGGACAGGGTAACACTGAAGCTTTCTTT. Protein product: CASSPNGQGNTEAFF. The J gene is TRBJ1-1, the V gene TRBV7-9; the match to TRBD1 covers 8 bases. This CDR3 spans 15 amino acids. With V trimmed by 5 bases and J by 2 bases, 7 bases remained unmatched. Germline-derived CDR1 and CDR2 are SEHNR and FQNEAQ (reference sequence).

This chain joins TRBV7-9 and TRBJ1-1; D is uncertain. The CDR3 has 16 residues. Germline loops: CDR1 SEHNR, CDR2 FQNEAQ (reference sequence). Deletions cut 2 bases from V and 0 bases from J, with 13 bases between. The CDR3 loop is CASSLLPGRVNTEAFF. CDR3 coding DNA: TGTGCCAGCAGCTTACTGCCGGGGAGGGTGAACACTGAAGCTTTCTTT.

This chain uses TRBV7-2 with TRBJ2-2; no definite D call. Trimming removed 0 bases at V and 6 bases at J, with 5 bases between. Germline loops: CDR1 SGHTA, CDR2 FQGNSA. The CDR3 totals 13 residues. CDR3 sequence: CASSLAVPGELFF. The CDR3 nucleotides are TGTGCCAGCAGCTTAGCCGTCCCCGGGGAGCTGTTTTTT.

The V call is TRBV6-1, the J call TRBJ2-1, with TRBD2 matching over 15 bases. The CDR3 loop spans 15 amino acids. Germline V gene sequence: CDR1 MNHNS, CDR2 SASEGT. V shed 7 bases, J shed 7 bases, and the junction held 5 bases outside the gene matches. The CDR3 reads CASIPGLAGGNEQFF. The CDR3 DNA sequence: TGTGCCAGCATCCCGGGACTAGCGGGGGGTAATGAGCAGTTCTTC.

This sequence joins TRBV19 and TRBJ1-1; TRBD1 aligns across 9 bases. The V segment lost 3 bases and the J segment 1 base; nucleotides outside the gene matches: 3. Per the germline V gene, CDR1 is LNHDA and CDR2 is SQIVND (reference sequence). The CDR3 extends over 15 amino acids. CDR3 DNA: TGTGCCAGTAGTATGTGGGACAGGGCGAACACTGAAGCTTTCTTT. The encoded protein is CASSMWDRANTEAFF.

The J gene is TRBJ2-5, the V gene TRBV7-6; D gene unclear. Per germline, CDR1 SGHVS and CDR2 FNYEAQ. Trimming took off 5 bases at V and 1 base at J, with 5 bases between the two ends. The CDR3 spans 12 residues. This chain's CDR3 is CASSPIQETQYF. The DNA of the CDR3 is TGTGCCAGCAGCCCCATCCAAGAGACCCAGTACTTC.

V and J are TRBV7-6 and TRBJ2-7; 11 bases match TRBD1. V lost 3 bases and J lost 4; bases outside the gene matches: 5. This CDR3 spans 15 amino acids. Per germline, CDR1 SGHVS and CDR2 FNYEAQ. The CDR3: CASSFGTGGLYEQYF. The DNA for the CDR3 is TGTGCCAGCAGCTTCGGGACAGGGGGTCTTTACGAGCAGTACTTC.

The V and J genes are TRBV7-6 and TRBJ2-1, with TRBD1 identical over 7 bases. CDR3 length: 14 amino acids. J gave up 4 bases and V 2 bases, and 2 bases lay outside the gene matches. Germline CDR1 reads SGHVS; CDR2 reads FNYEAQ. The CDR3 loop reads CASSLTGVYNEQFF. The CDR3 region has the DNA TGTGCCAGCAGCTTAACAGGGGTATACAATGAGCAGTTCTTC.

This chain uses TRBV7-3 with TRBJ2-2; 10 bases are shared with TRBD1. Germline CDR1 is SGHTA and CDR2 is FQGTGA. V was pared by 5 bases and J by 4 bases, with 7 bases of the junction left unmatched. The CDR3 totals 16 residues. DNA of the CDR3: TGTGCCAGCAGCCAAGACAGGGGGCAGGGCACCGGGGAGCTGTTTTTT. Translating it yields CASSQDRGQGTGELFF.

The J gene is TRBJ1-1, the V gene TRBV29-1; TRBD1 is a possible D gene (6 bases). V dropped 6 bases and J dropped 4 bases, with 12 bases sitting between them. The germline V gene has CDR1 SQVTM and CDR2 ANQGSEA. There are 12 residues in the CDR3. As DNA, the CDR3 is TGCAGCGTCGGTAGGGGGGGCACTGAAGCTTTCTTT. Protein sequence: CSVGRGGTEAFF.

The sample holds one count of this clone. J is TRBJ2-1 and V is TRBV19; 9 bases are a match to TRBD2. The length of the CDR3 is 15 residues. Losses at the gene ends were 3 bases for V and 7 bases for J; bases not matched to a gene: 7. Germline assignment: CDR1 LNHDA and CDR2 SQIVND (reference sequence). The CDR3 DNA sequence: TGTGCCAGTAGTATCTCAAATCTAGCGGGGAATGAGCAGTTCTTC. Translation: CASSISNLAGNEQFF. The complete variable domain, with remaining parts taken from reference TRBV19 and TRBJ2-1, reads DGGITQSPKYLFRKEGQNVTLSCEQNLNHDAMYWYRQDPGQGLRLIYYSQIVNDFQKGDIAEGYSVSREKKESFPLTVTSAQKNPTAFYLCASSISNLAGNEQFFGPGTRLTVL.

This clone was observed a single time. The chain has TRBV19 and TRBJ1-5; 9 positions match TRBD1. The trim removed 5 bases at V and 4 bases at J, leaving 9 bases unmatched. Germline loops: CDR1 LNHDA, CDR2 SQIVND (reference sequence). This CDR3 has 16 amino acids. CDR3 DNA: TGTGCCAGTAGTCCCCTGGACAGGGGAGCAAATCAGCCCCAGCATTTT. Its translation is CASSPLDRGANQPQHF.

This clone was detected only once. The chain carries TRBV11-2 and TRBJ2-1; 11 bases fit TRBD2. The CDR3 has 15 amino acids. V lost 5 bases to trimming and J lost 6 bases; unmatched junction nucleotides: 6. Germline V gene lookup returns CDR1 SGHAT and CDR2 FQNNGV. CDR3 protein: CASSQISGGANEQFF. The CDR3 nucleotides read TGTGCCAGCAGCCAAATTAGCGGGGGGGCCAATGAGCAGTTCTTC. The entire variable domain, with the rest obtained from reference TRBV11-2 and TRBJ2-1, is as follows: EAGVAQSPRYKIIEKRQSVAFWCNPISGHATLYWYQQILGQGPKLLIQFQNNGVVDDSQLPKDRFSAERLKGVDSTLKIQPAKLEDSAVYLCASSQISGGANEQFFGPGTRLTVL.

The chain recombines TRBV29-1 with TRBJ2-7, with 10 bases that match TRBD1. Germline lookup yields CDR1 SQVTM and CDR2 ANQGSEA. The CDR3 spans 13 residues. The trim removed 6 bases at V and 4 bases at J, leaving 6 bases unmatched. In DNA form, the CDR3 reads TGCAGCGTATCGACAGGGGGCGAGTACGAGCAGTACTTC. Translated: CSVSTGGEYEQYF.

This chain connects TRBV2 to TRBJ1-3; D may be TRBD1 (5 bases). Germline V gene sequence: CDR1 SNHLY, CDR2 FYNNEI. The CDR3 extends over 19 amino acids. Trimming left V 7 bases short and J 2 bases short, with 27 bases between. The CDR3 bases are TGTGCCAGCACTCGTTGGGAGGGACCAAAAGCAGGAACTGGAAACACCATATATTTT. Translation gives CASTRWEGPKAGTGNTIYF. Using reference TRBV2 and TRBJ1-3 for the parts outside the CDR3, the full variable domain is EPEVTQTPSHQVTQMGQEVILRCVPISNHLYFYWYRQILGQKVEFLVSFYNNEISEKSEIFDDQFSVERPDGSNFTLKIRSTKLEDSAMYFCASTRWEGPKAGTGNTIYFGEGSWLTVV.

This clone has only one observation. The chain combines TRBV5-1 with TRBJ1-4; D gene ambiguous. The germline V gene encodes CDR1 SGHRS and CDR2 YFSETQ. V was clipped by 1 base and J by 0 bases, with 10 bases between them. The CDR3 spans 16 residues. CDR3 DNA sequence: TGCGCCAGCAGCTTGTCGGGAGCAGCAACTAATGAAAAACTGTTTTTT. Protein: CASSLSGAATNEKLFF. The complete variable domain, with remaining parts taken from reference TRBV5-1 and TRBJ1-4, reads KAGVTQTPRYLIKTRGQQVTLSCSPISGHRSVSWYQQTPGQGLQFLFEYFSETQRNKGNFPGRFSGRQFSNSRSEMNVSTLELGDSALYLCASSLSGAATNEKLFFGSGTQLSVL.

This sequence joins TRBV5-4 and TRBJ1-1, with D unresolved. This CDR3 region has 13 residues. Deletions cut 0 bases from V and 5 bases from J, with 8 bases between. Per the germline V gene, CDR1 is SGHNT and CDR2 is YYREEE (reference sequence). CDR3 amino acids: CASSLGGGTEAFF. CDR3 DNA: TGTGCCAGCAGCTTGGGGGGAGGTACTGAAGCTTTCTTT.